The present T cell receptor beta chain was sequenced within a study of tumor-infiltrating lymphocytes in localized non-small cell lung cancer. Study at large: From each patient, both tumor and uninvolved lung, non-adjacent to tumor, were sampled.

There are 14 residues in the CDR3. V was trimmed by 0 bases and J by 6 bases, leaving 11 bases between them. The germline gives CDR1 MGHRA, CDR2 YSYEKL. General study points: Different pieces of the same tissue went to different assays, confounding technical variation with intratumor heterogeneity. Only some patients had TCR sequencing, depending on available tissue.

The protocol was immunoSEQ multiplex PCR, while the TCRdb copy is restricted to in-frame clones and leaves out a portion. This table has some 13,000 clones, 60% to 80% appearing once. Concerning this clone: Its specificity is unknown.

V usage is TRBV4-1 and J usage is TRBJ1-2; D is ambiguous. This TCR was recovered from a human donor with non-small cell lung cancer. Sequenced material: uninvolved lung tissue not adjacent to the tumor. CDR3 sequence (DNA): TGCGCCAGCAGCCAAGAGACATTCGGGGATGGCTACACCTTC. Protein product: CASSQETFGDGYTF.